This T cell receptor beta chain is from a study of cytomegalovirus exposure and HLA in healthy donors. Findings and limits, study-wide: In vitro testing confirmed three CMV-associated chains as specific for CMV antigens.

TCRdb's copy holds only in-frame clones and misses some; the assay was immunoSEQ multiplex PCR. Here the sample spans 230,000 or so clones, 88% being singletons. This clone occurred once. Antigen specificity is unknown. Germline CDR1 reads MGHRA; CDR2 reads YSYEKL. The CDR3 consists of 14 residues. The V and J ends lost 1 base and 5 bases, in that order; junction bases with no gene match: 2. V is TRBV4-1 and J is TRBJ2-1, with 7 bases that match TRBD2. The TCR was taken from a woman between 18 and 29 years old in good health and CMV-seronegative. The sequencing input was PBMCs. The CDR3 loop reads CASSQGGSNNEQFF. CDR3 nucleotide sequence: TGCGCCAGCAGCCAAGGCGGGAGTAACAATGAGCAGTTCTTC.